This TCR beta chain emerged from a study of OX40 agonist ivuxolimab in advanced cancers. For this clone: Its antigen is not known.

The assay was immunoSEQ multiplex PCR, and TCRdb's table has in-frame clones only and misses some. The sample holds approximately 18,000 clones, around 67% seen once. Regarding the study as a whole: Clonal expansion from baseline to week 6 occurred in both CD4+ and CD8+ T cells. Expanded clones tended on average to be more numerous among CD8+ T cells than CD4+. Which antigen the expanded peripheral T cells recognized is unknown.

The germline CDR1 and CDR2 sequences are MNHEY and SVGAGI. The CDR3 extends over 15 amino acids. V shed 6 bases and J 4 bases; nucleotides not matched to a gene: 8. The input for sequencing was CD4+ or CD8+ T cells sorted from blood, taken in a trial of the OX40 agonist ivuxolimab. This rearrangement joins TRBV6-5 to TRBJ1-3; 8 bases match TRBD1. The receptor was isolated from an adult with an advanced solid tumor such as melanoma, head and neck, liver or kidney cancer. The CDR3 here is CASRETGVAGNTIYF. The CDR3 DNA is TGTGCCAGCAGGGAGACAGGGGTCGCCGGAAACACCATATATTTT.